One sample yielded the 16 T cell receptor beta chains listed below, sequenced in a study of cytomegalovirus exposure and HLA in healthy donors. The PCR used 60 Vbeta and 13 Jbeta primers. Only in-frame clones appear in the TCRdb table, and some are missing; sequencing was by immunoSEQ multiplex PCR. The profile shows approximately 89,000 clones, roughly four fifths of them singletons. What was sequenced was PBMCs. The receptor set was obtained from a human donor in good health.

This clone is a singleton in its sample. J is TRBJ1-1 and V is TRBV10-3, with 10 bases fitting TRBD1. Germline CDR1 ENHRY, CDR2 SYGVKD. This CDR3 is 16 amino acids long. Losses at the gene ends were 5 bases for V and 2 bases for J; bases not matched to a gene: 8. The CDR3 sequence: CAISPGQGPHNTEAFF. The CDR3 DNA is TGTGCCATCAGTCCGGGACAGGGGCCACACAACACTGAAGCTTTCTTT.

The chain uses TRBV9 and TRBJ2-5, with TRBD2 identical over 9 bases. Germline V gives CDR1 SGDLS, CDR2 YYNGEE. CDR3 size: 16 residues. The ends lost 6 bases at V and 5 bases at J; junction bases unmatched: 14. This CDR3 reads CASTAGVAGGQETQYF. The CDR3 nucleotides are TGTGCCAGCACCGCCGGAGTGGCGGGGGGGCAGGAGACCCAGTACTTC.

The chain employs TRBV6-5 and TRBJ1-2, with TRBD1 matching 8 bases. The J segment lost 7 bases and the V segment lost 5 bases, leaving 9 bases of the junction unmatched. This CDR3 has 14 residues. Looked up from germline, CDR1 is MNHEY and CDR2 is SVGAGI. In nucleotides, the CDR3 is TGTGCCAGCAGTACTCCCCTTACAGGGGGTGGCTACACCTTC. It specifies CASSTPLTGGGYTF.

J is TRBJ2-5 and V is TRBV7-9; D might be TRBD2 (5 bases). CDR3 size: 14 residues. Trimming removed 5 bases at V and 4 bases at J, with 14 bases between. Germline V CDR1 and CDR2: SEHNR, FQNEAQ (reference sequence). CDR3 protein: CASSARTPGETQYF. The CDR3 region has the DNA TGTGCCAGCAGCGCGCGGACTCCTGGAGAGACCCAGTACTTC.

This chain joins TRBV18 and TRBJ1-2; tentatively, D is TRBD1 (5 bases). V lost 9 bases, J lost 4 bases, and 21 bases lay in between. This CDR3 contains 15 residues. Germline V gene lookup returns CDR1 KGHSH and CDR2 LQKENI. The CDR3 coding sequence is TGTGCCAGTTCAGACAGCAATCAATTGAGCTATGGCTACACCTTC. It codes for CASSDSNQLSYGYTF.

The chain uses TRBV9 and TRBJ1-4; no clear D. Per germline, CDR1 SGDLS and CDR2 YYNGEE. The CDR3 runs 14 residues. The V and J ends lost 0 bases and 8 bases respectively, with 11 bases between them. The CDR3 sequence is CASSVDSQREKLFF. CDR3 sequence (DNA): TGTGCCAGCAGCGTAGACAGCCAAAGGGAAAAACTGTTTTTT.

This clone has only one observation. The chain couples TRBV7-9 to TRBJ1-3; no clear D. The V gene's germline CDR1 is SEHNR and CDR2 FQNEAQ (reference sequence). The CDR3 contains 15 residues. Trimming pared 1 base from V and 0 bases from J, leaving 7 bases between. The DNA for the CDR3 is TGTGCCAGCAGCTTAGTGGAGACCTCTGGAAACACCATATATTTT. It encodes CASSLVETSGNTIYF.

The genes are TRBV7-9 and TRBJ1-1, with 11 positions matching TRBD1. Trimming took 0 bases from V and 0 from J; bases not matched to a gene: 6. CDR3 length: 18 amino acids. CDR1 and CDR2 from the germline V gene are SEHNR and FQNEAQ (reference sequence). The CDR3 nucleotides are TGTGCCAGCAGCTTAGCAGGGACAGGGGGACCCATGAACACTGAAGCTTTCTTT. This codes for CASSLAGTGGPMNTEAFF. Looking up the rest from reference TRBV7-9 and TRBJ1-1 gives the full variable domain: DTGVSQNPRHKITKRGQNVTFRCDPISEHNRLYWYRQTLGQGPEFLTYFQNEAQLEKSRLLSDRFSAERPKGSFSTLEIQRTEQGDSAMYLCASSLAGTGGPMNTEAFFGQGTRLTVV.

V and J are TRBV30 and TRBJ2-3; D is possibly TRBD1 (6 bases). This CDR3 has 11 amino acids. The germline V gene has CDR1 GTSNPN and CDR2 SVGIG (reference sequence). Trimming removed 4 bases from V and 4 bases from J, with 6 bases in between. The CDR3 DNA reads TGTGCCTGGAAGGGGGCAGATACGCAGTATTTT. Translated: CAWKGADTQYF.

This clone has more than one count but fewer than ten. The rearrangement links TRBV4-1 to TRBJ2-1; TRBD2 matches at 14 bases. V shed 4 bases, J shed 6 bases, and the junction held 8 bases outside the gene matches. Germline V gene sequence: CDR1 MGHRA, CDR2 YSYEKL. The CDR3 has 17 amino acids. CDR3 amino acids: CASSPGLAGGPSNEQFF. CDR3 nucleotides: TGCGCCAGCAGCCCAGGACTAGCGGGGGGCCCATCCAATGAGCAGTTCTTC.

V is TRBV2 and J is TRBJ2-1; the match to TRBD1 covers 9 bases. Germline V gives CDR1 SNHLY, CDR2 FYNNEI. The ends lost 6 bases at V and 0 bases at J; junction bases unmatched: 3. The CDR3 length is 15 residues. CDR3 residues: CASSQDRGSYNEQFF. CDR3 nucleotides: TGTGCCAGCAGCCAGGACAGGGGCTCCTACAATGAGCAGTTCTTC.

The J gene is TRBJ2-5, the V gene TRBV6-1; 8 positions match TRBD1. J gave up 4 bases and V 2 bases, and 6 bases lay outside the gene matches. Germline CDR1 and CDR2: MNHNS and SASEGT. This CDR3 has 15 amino acids. CDR3 residues: CASSESLRGPETQYF. The CDR3 nucleotides read TGTGCCAGCAGTGAATCGCTCAGGGGGCCAGAGACCCAGTACTTC.

The rearrangement uses TRBV30 and TRBJ1-3; D remains unclear. Trimming cost V 1 base and J 0 bases, with 7 bases left between them. Germline CDR1 reads GTSNPN; CDR2 reads SVGIG (reference sequence). The CDR3 is made up of 14 amino acids. The CDR3 region is CAWSGASSGNTIYF. CDR3 in DNA: TGTGCCTGGAGTGGAGCGTCCTCTGGAAACACCATATATTTT.

This clone appeared a single time. The CDR3 bases are TGTGCCAGTAGGGACAGGGGGCATGGCAATGAGCAGTTCTTC. It specifies CASRDRGHGNEQFF. The V and J genes are TRBV19 and TRBJ2-1; 11 nucleotides line up with TRBD1. V was clipped by 6 bases and J by 6 bases; unmatched bases: 4. Germline loops: CDR1 LNHDA, CDR2 SQIVND (reference sequence). The CDR3 has 14 amino acids.

The sample holds a few counts of this clone. The V call is TRBV28, the J call TRBJ2-1, with D possibly TRBD2 on 6 matching bases. The CDR3 is made up of 13 amino acids. CDR1 is MDHEN and CDR2 is SYDVKM in the germline V gene. The CDR3, as DNA: TGTGTTAGTAGTGCGGCGGGGAACAATGAGCAGTTCTTC. This codes for CVSSAAGNNEQFF.

The rearrangement uses TRBV11-3 and TRBJ2-1; 7 nucleotides line up with TRBD2. Germline CDR1 is SGHNT and CDR2 is YENEEA. This CDR3 comprises 15 residues. The V gene end was trimmed by 0 bases and the J gene end by 5 bases; junction bases not matched to a gene: 4. CDR3 protein: CASSLEGGGNNEQFF. The CDR3, as DNA: TGTGCCAGCAGCTTAGAGGGCGGGGGTAACAATGAGCAGTTCTTC.